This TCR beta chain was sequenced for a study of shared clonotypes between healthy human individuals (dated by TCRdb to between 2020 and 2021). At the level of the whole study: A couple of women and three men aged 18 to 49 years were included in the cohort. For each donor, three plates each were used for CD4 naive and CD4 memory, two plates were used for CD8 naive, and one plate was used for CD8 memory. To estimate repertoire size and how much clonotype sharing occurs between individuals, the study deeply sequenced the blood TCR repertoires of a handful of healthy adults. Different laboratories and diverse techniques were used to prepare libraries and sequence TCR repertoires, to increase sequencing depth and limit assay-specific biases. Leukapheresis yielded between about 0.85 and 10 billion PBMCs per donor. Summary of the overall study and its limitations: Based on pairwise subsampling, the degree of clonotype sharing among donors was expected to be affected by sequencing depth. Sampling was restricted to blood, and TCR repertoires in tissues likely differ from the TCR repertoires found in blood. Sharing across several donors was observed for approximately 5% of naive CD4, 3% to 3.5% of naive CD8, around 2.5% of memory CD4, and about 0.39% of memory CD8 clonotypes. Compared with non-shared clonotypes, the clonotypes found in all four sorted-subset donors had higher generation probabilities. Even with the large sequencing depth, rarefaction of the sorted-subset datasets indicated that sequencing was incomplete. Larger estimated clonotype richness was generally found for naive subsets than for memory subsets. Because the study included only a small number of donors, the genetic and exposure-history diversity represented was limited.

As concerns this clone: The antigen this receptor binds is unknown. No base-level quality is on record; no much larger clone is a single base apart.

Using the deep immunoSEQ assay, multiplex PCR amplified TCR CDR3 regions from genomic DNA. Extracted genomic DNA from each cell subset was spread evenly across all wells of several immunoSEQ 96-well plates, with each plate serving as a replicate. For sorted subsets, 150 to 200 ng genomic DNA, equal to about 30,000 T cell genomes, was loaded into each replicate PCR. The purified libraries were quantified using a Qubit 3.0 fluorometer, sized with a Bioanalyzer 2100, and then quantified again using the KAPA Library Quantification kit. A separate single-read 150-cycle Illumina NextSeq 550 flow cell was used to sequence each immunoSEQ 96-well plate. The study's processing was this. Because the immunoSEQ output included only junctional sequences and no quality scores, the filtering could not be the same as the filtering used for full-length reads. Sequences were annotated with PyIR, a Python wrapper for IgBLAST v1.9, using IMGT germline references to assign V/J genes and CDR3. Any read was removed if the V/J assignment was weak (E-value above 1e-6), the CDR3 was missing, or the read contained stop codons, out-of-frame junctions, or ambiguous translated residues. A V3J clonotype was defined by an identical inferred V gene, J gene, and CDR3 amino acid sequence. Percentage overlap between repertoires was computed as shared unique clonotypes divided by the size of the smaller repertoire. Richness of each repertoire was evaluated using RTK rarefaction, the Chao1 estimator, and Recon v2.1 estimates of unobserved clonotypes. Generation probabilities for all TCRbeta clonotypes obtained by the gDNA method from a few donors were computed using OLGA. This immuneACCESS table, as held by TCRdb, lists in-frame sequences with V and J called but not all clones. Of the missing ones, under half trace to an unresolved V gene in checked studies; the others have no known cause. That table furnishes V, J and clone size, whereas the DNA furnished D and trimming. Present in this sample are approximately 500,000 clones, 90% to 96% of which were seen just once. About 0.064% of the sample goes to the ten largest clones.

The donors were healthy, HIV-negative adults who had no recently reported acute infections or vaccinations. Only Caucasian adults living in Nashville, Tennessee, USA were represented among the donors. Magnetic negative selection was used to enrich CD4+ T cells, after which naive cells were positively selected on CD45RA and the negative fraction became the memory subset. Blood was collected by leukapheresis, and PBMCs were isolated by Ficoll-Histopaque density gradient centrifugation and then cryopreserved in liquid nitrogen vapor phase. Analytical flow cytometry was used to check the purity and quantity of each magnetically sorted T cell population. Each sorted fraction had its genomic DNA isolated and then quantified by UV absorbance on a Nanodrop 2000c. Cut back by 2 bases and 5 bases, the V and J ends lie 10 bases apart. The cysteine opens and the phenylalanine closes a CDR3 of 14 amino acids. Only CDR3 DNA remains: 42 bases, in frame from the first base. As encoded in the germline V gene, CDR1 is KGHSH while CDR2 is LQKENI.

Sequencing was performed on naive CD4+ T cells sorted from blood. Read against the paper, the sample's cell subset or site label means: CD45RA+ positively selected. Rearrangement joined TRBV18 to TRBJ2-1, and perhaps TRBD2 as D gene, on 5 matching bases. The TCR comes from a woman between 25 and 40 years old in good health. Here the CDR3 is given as CASSPSAAHNEQFF. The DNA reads TGTGCCAGCTCACCATCAGCGGCCCACAATGAGCAGTTCTTC.